The T cell receptor (beta chain) under discussion was sequenced for a study of post-analysis software for immune sequencing data. Study-level results: TRBV5-6, TRBV5-1 and TRBV20-1 were among several TRBV segments more frequent in patients than controls. Controls had significantly higher normalized Chao1 diversity than multiple sclerosis patients.

The TCR beta cDNA libraries contained unique molecular identifiers. TCRdb re-called the PCR reads through MiXCR, storing one row per CDR3 protein. Among roughly 430,000 distinct CDR3 sequences listed, 35% to 45% were seen once. This CDR3 is 14 amino acids long. Germline CDR1 DFQATT, CDR2 SNEGSKA (reference sequence). V was pared by 6 bases and J by 4 bases, with 19 bases between. A remark on this clonotype: What it binds is not known.

This sequence originates from a girl aged 2-10 years with multiple sclerosis. The chain joins TRBV20-1 to TRBJ2-7; weak D call: TRBD1 (6 bases). What was sequenced was blood. CDR3 in amino acids: CSAHKLDRIYEQYF. Written as DNA, the CDR3 is TGCAGTGCCCACAAACTAGACAGGATTTACGAGCAGTACTTC.